The 13 T cell receptor beta chains in this list originate from one sample, sequenced in a study of OX40 agonist ivuxolimab in advanced cancers. The library relied on the immunoSEQ multiplex PCR assay. This immuneACCESS table, as held by TCRdb, lists in-frame sequences with V and J called but not all clones. Of the missing ones, under half trace to an unresolved V gene in checked studies; the others have no known cause. Present in this sample are about 100,000 clones, roughly 95% of which were seen just once. The top ten clones comprise 0.15% to 0.2% of the sample. Sequences were derived from CD4+ or CD8+ T cells sorted from blood, sampled in a trial of the OX40 agonist ivuxolimab. These receptors came from an adult with an advanced solid tumor such as melanoma, head and neck, liver or kidney cancer.

The chain uses TRBV28 and TRBJ2-1; 8 bases are shared with TRBD2. The CDR3 loop spans 13 amino acids. In germline, CDR1 is MDHEN, CDR2 SYDVKM. The DNA of the CDR3 is TGTGCAACCAGCGGGGGAGCCTACAATGAGCAGTTCTTC. This translates into CATSGGAYNEQFF.

V gene TRBV18 combines with J gene TRBJ2-7; D gene ambiguous. V lost 3 bases and J lost 2, with 11 bases in between. CDR1 and CDR2 from the germline V gene are KGHSH and LQKENI. This CDR3 has 14 residues. Here the CDR3 DNA reads TGTGCCAGCTCACCTCCTACCGGAACCTACGAGCAGTACTTC. It specifies CASSPPTGTYEQYF.

The chain joins TRBV7-2 to TRBJ2-7; D is possibly TRBD2 (5 bases). In germline, CDR1 is SGHTA, CDR2 FQGNSA. Trimming stripped 4 bases from V and 3 bases from J, with 10 bases between. This CDR3 contains 13 residues. CDR3 region: CASSSERGYEQYF. Here the CDR3 DNA reads TGTGCCAGCAGCTCTGAACGGGGCTACGAGCAGTACTTC.

The J gene is TRBJ1-5, the V gene TRBV4-1; TRBD1 is a possible D gene (6 bases). The CDR3 is 14 residues long. V was shortened by 4 bases and J by 11 bases, with 18 bases between the two germline ends. Germline V gives CDR1 MGHRA, CDR2 YSYEKL. CDR3 DNA sequence: TGCGCCAGCAGCCGGACGGCGGGGGGGGGCTCCCAGCATTTT. This encodes CASSRTAGGGSQHF.

The chain is built from TRBV10-3 and TRBJ1-3, with D maybe TRBD1 (5 bases). Germline V gene lookup returns CDR1 ENHRY and CDR2 SYGVKD. This CDR3 region has 14 residues. Trimming left V 7 bases short and J 0 bases short, with 10 bases between. CDR3 loop: CAITGAASGNTIYF. The DNA of the CDR3 is TGTGCCATCACCGGGGCAGCCTCTGGAAACACCATATATTTT.

V usage is TRBV28 and J usage is TRBJ1-2; 7 bases align to TRBD1. The CDR3 extends over 14 amino acids. Looked up from germline, CDR1 is MDHEN and CDR2 is SYDVKM. With 7 bases clipped from V and 4 bases from J, the junction kept 9 bases outside the gene matches. In DNA, the CDR3 is TGTGCCAGCAAACCGATCGACAGGGCCTATGGCTACACCTTC. Its translation is CASKPIDRAYGYTF.

This clone showed up just once. The chain links TRBV5-4 to TRBJ2-3, with a tentative D call TRBD1 (6 bases). Trimming pared 3 bases from V and 3 bases from J, leaving 20 bases between. Germline values: CDR1 SGHNT, CDR2 YYREEE (reference sequence). The CDR3 totals 17 residues. The CDR3 region is CASSSPQGAKGTDTQYF. The CDR3 DNA reads as TGTGCCAGCAGCTCTCCACAGGGAGCTAAAGGAACAGATACGCAGTATTTT.

V usage is TRBV7-9 and J usage is TRBJ2-7; D remains ambiguous. V was cut by 4 bases and J by 3 bases, with 13 bases left in between. Germline V gene data show CDR1 as SEHNR and CDR2 as FQNEAQ (reference sequence). The CDR3 has 14 residues. This CDR3 reads CASSSAALFYEQYF. CDR3 DNA sequence: TGTGCCAGCAGCTCAGCCGCGTTATTCTACGAGCAGTACTTC. The complete variable domain, with remaining parts taken from reference TRBV7-9 and TRBJ2-7, reads DTGVSQNPRHKITKRGQNVTFRCDPISEHNRLYWYRQTLGQGPEFLTYFQNEAQLEKSRLLSDRFSAERPKGSFSTLEIQRTEQGDSAMYLCASSSAALFYEQYFGPGTRLTVT.

The chain joins TRBV2 to TRBJ1-5; D gene ambiguous. Between the trimmed V and J ends, which lost 1 base and 0 bases, there was a span of 7 bases. The CDR3 length is 15 residues. Per the germline V gene, CDR1 is SNHLY and CDR2 is FYNNEI. CDR3 amino acids: CASSEDQLSNQPQHF. The CDR3 DNA follows: TGTGCCAGCAGTGAAGACCAGCTTAGCAATCAGCCCCAGCATTTT.

V and J are TRBV4-3 and TRBJ2-1, with 7 bases identical to TRBD2. The CDR3 runs 16 residues. Per germline, CDR1 LGHNA and CDR2 YSLEER. V dropped 0 bases and J dropped 4; count of bases not matched to a gene: 6. CDR3 sequence: CASSQDPAGRYNEQFF. The DNA for the CDR3 is TGCGCCAGCAGCCAAGATCCAGCGGGACGTTACAATGAGCAGTTCTTC.

V usage is TRBV5-1 and J usage is TRBJ2-7, with 8 bases aligning to TRBD1. Germline CDR1 and CDR2: SGHRS and YFSETQ. The J segment lost 0 bases and the V segment lost 3 bases, leaving 5 bases of the junction unmatched. This CDR3 contains 15 residues. CDR3 in DNA: TGCGCCAGCAGCTACCGGACAGGGACCTCCTACGAGCAGTACTTC. Protein: CASSYRTGTSYEQYF. Variable domain in full (rest from reference TRBV5-1 and TRBJ2-7): KAGVTQTPRYLIKTRGQQVTLSCSPISGHRSVSWYQQTPGQGLQFLFEYFSETQRNKGNFPGRFSGRQFSNSRSEMNVSTLELGDSALYLCASSYRTGTSYEQYFGPGTRLTVT.

This rearrangement joins TRBV2 to TRBJ2-4; a possible D gene is TRBD1 (6 bases). Germline CDR1 SNHLY, CDR2 FYNNEI. Trimming stripped 2 bases from V and 3 bases from J, with 14 bases between. The CDR3 is made up of 16 amino acids. CDR3 in DNA: TGTGCCAGCAGTGAACCACAGGGTACTGGCAAAAACATTCAGTACTTC. This codes for CASSEPQGTGKNIQYF.

This clone was seen only a few times. This chain links TRBV6-4 with TRBJ2-1; tentatively, D is TRBD2 (5 bases). V lost 4 bases to trimming and J lost 0 bases, with 16 bases between them. CDR3 size: 17 residues. Germline assignment: CDR1 MRHNA and CDR2 SNTAGT. The CDR3 reads CASSVLSGRVSYNEQFF. The DNA for the CDR3 is TGTGCCAGCAGTGTACTCAGCGGCCGGGTCTCCTACAATGAGCAGTTCTTC.